This T cell receptor beta chain was found in a study of shared clonotypes between healthy human individuals (dated by TCRdb to about 2020). About the full investigation: The cohort included a few men and two women between 18 and 49 years of age. Blood TCR repertoires of roughly five healthy adults were deeply sequenced to estimate repertoire size and the extent of clonotype sharing between individuals. To increase sequencing depth and limit assay-specific biases, different laboratories used diverse techniques to prepare libraries and sequence TCR repertoires. Per donor, three plates each were used for CD4 naive and CD4 memory, two for CD8 naive, and one for CD8 memory. Each donor's leukapheresis produced roughly between roughly 0.85 and 9 billion PBMCs. Study-wide conclusions, independent of this receptor: Higher generation probabilities were observed for clonotypes shared by all four sorted-subset donors than for non-shared clonotypes. Roughly 5% of naive CD4, 3.5% of naive CD8, approximately 2.2% of memory CD4, and roughly 0.4% of memory CD8 clonotypes were shared across several donors. Even with the large sequencing depth, rarefaction of the sorted-subset datasets indicated that sequencing was incomplete. Pairwise subsampling indicated that sequencing depth was expected to affect the degree of clonotype sharing among donors. The genetic and exposure-history diversity represented was limited by the small number of donors. Sampling was restricted to blood, and TCR repertoires in tissue are likely to differ from TCR repertoires in blood. Naive subsets generally had larger estimated clonotype richness than memory subsets.

Using the deep immunoSEQ assay, multiplex PCR amplified TCR CDR3 regions from genomic DNA. Extracted genomic DNA from each cell subset was spread evenly across all wells of several immunoSEQ 96-well plates, with each plate serving as a replicate. For sorted subsets, approximately 210 ng of genomic DNA, equivalent to around 31,000 T cell genomes, went into each replicate PCR. Purified libraries were quantified with a Qubit 3.0 fluorometer, sized on a Bioanalyzer 2100, and re-quantified with the KAPA Library Quantification kit. Every immunoSEQ 96-well plate was sequenced on a separate single-read 150-cycle Illumina NextSeq 550 flow cell. Processing in the source paper ran as follows. The immunoSEQ output contained only junctional sequences without quality scores, so filtering could not match that applied to full-length reads. To assign V/J genes and CDR3, sequences were annotated using PyIR, a Python wrapper for IgBLAST v1.9, with IMGT germline references. Any read was removed if the V/J assignment was weak (E-value above 1e-6), the CDR3 was missing, or the read contained stop codons, out-of-frame junctions, or ambiguous translated residues. V3J clonotypes were defined by identical inferred V gene, J gene, and CDR3 amino acid sequence. To compute the percentage overlap between repertoires, the number of shared unique clonotypes was divided by the size of the smaller repertoire. RTK rarefaction, the Chao1 estimator, and Recon v2.1 estimates of unobserved clonotypes were used to assess repertoire richness. Generation probabilities were computed with OLGA for all TCRbeta clonotypes obtained by the gDNA method from a handful of donors. Here the immuneACCESS table is served through TCRdb, limited to in-frame sequences with V and J called. Missing clones are a known gap in these copies; in checked studies unresolved V genes cover under half, and the rest lacks a known reason. The V and J calls and clone size come from that table; D and trimming were worked out from the DNA. The sample data list around 990,000 clones, and 70% to 80% of these were observed just once. The ten largest clonotypes hold roughly 0.9% of the sample.

On this clone: Its binding antigen is unknown. Per-base qualities were not stored, and no clone one base away is much larger.

The donors were healthy, HIV-negative adults with no recently reported acute infections or vaccinations. All donors were Caucasian adults living in Nashville, Tennessee, USA. CD4+ T cells were enriched through magnetic negative selection, after which naive cells were positively selected on CD45RA and the remaining negative fraction served as the memory subset. Blood was obtained by leukapheresis, after which PBMCs were separated by Ficoll-Histopaque density gradient centrifugation and cryopreserved in liquid nitrogen vapor phase. Purity and quantity of every magnetically sorted T cell population were checked by analytical flow cytometry. Genomic DNA was isolated from each sorted fraction and quantified by UV absorbance on a Nanodrop 2000c. From the germline V gene, CDR1 is SGHRS and CDR2 is YFSETQ. Counted from cysteine to phenylalanine, this CDR3 has 12 amino acids. Just the 36-base CDR3 DNA is kept, in frame starting at base 1. V is cut by 5 bases and J by 8 bases, and the space between the germline ends is 13 bases.

The rearrangement combines TRBV5-1 with TRBJ1-2, with the D segment identity uncertain. Sequenced: memory CD4+ T cells from PBMCs. In the paper's terms, the cell subset or site label means: CD45RA-negative fraction. The TCR sequence derives from a man in his late teens or twenties in good health. Some clones in this sample may be carry-over from other donors' samples. The bases are TGCGCCAGCAGTTCCTTAGTGGGAGGCTACACCTTC. Its protein reads: CASSSLVGGYTF.